Each of the 2 T cell receptor beta chains below was sequenced from the same sample in a study of Ad26.COV2.S vaccination and SARS-CoV-2 variants. Described treatment: some 20 received Ad26.COV2.S at low or high dose, single or two shots; about five received placebo; per-sample allocation not given. On day 63 after the first injection, vaccine and placebo recipients gave samples. This table comes from immunoSEQ multiplex PCR, and its TCRdb copy is limited to in-frame clones, with some not included. Among around 350,000 clones listed, approximately 84% were seen once. This specimen consisted of peripheral blood, obtained in a trial of Ad26.COV2.S vaccine versus placebo. All receptors come from a person between 18 and 59 years old who received the Ad26.COV2.S COVID-19 vaccine or a placebo.

The chain combines TRBV6-5 with TRBJ1-6; 9 bases align to TRBD1. The length of the CDR3 is 15 residues. Germline trimming cut 6 bases from V and 7 bases from J; bases unmatched to any gene: 7. The germline CDR1 and CDR2 sequences are MNHEY and SVGAGI. CDR3 sequence (DNA): TGTGCCAGCAGAAACCGGGACAGGGACAATTCACCCCTCCACTTT. Translated: CASRNRDRDNSPLHF.

The rearrangement uses TRBV5-6 and TRBJ2-3, with TRBD2 identical over 9 bases. The trim removed 3 bases at V and 2 bases at J, leaving 10 bases unmatched. The germline V gene has CDR1 SGHDT and CDR2 YYEEEE. The CDR3 contains 17 residues. The DNA for the CDR3 is TGTGCCAGCAGCTCCCGGGTAGGACTAGCGTACACAGATACGCAGTATTTT. Residues: CASSSRVGLAYTDTQYF.